This entry is about one TCR beta chain. This entry is derived from a study of T-cell reconstitution after alpha-beta-depleted transplantation in children. Trimming shortened V by 5 bases and J by 0 bases, and 15 bases separated the two germline ends. The germline V gene encodes CDR1 SGHRS and CDR2 YFSETQ. The CDR3 contains 15 residues. TCRbeta library preparation incorporated unique molecular identifiers. TCRdb independently ran MiXCR on the PCR reads; one entry per CDR3 protein. The profile covers nearly 400,000 distinct CDR3 sequences, with roughly 20% appearing a single time and 3.8% taken by the ten largest.

J is TRBJ2-7 and V is TRBV5-1; no reliable D call. This receptor was obtained from a human donor who donated a stem cell graft to a child with acute myeloid leukemia. The sample here was PBMCs from the stem cell graft donor, taken from the stem cell graft. The CDR3 loop reads CASRILGNSSYEQYF. The CDR3 DNA reads TGCGCCAGCAGGATCCTAGGGAATAGCTCCTACGAGCAGTACTTC.